The present TCR beta chain was sequenced within a study of blood T cell repertoires in COVID-19. Germline V gene lookup returns CDR1 LNHNV and CDR2 YYDKDF (reference sequence). This CDR3 region has 15 residues. Trimming cost V 8 bases and J 7 bases; bases outside gene matches: 14. The table came from immunoSEQ multiplex PCR; TCRdb's copy has only in-frame clones and leaves some out. The sample carries approximately 340,000 clones, 80% to 90% recorded once. This clone occurred once. The sequenced material came from peripheral blood. The clonotype originates from a man aged 25-40 years with active or convalescent COVID-19. The rearrangement links TRBV15 to TRBJ2-1, with 7 positions matching TRBD1. CDR3 DNA: TGTGCCACCTCAAAGCTGGACAGGTTTGGGAATGAGCAGTTCTTC. Translating it yields CATSKLDRFGNEQFF.